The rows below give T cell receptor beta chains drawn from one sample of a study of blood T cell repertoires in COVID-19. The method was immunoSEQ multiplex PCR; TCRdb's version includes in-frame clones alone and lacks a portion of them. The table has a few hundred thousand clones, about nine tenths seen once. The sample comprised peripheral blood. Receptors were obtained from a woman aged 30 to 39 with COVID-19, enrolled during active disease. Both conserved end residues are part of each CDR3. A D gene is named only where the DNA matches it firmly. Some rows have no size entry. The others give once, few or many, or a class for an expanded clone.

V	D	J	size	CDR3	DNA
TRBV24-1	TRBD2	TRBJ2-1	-	CATSDYGRGLNEQFF	TGTGCCACCAGTGATTACGGGAGGGGCCTCAATGAGCAGTTCTTC
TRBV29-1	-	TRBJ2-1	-	CSVGHNEQFF	TGCAGCGTTGGGCACAATGAGCAGTTCTTC
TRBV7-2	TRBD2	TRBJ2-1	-	CASSLDGRADHEQFF	TGTGCCAGCAGCTTAGACGGGAGGGCCGACCATGAGCAGTTCTTC
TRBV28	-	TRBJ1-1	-	CASSSAGVGTEAFF	TGTGCCAGCAGTTCCGCAGGGGTAGGAACTGAAGCTTTCTTT
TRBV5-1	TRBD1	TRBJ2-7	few	CASRQVPGQGADEQYF	TGCGCCAGCAGACAAGTTCCGGGACAGGGGGCGGACGAGCAGTACTTC
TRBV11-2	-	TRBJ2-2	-	CASSPPPAAHNTGELFF	TGTGCCAGCAGCCCGCCCCCAGCGGCGCATAATACCGGGGAGCTGTTTTTT
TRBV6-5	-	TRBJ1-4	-	CASSYSGALTNEKLFF	TGTGCCAGCAGTTACTCGGGCGCTTTAACTAATGAAAAACTGTTTTTT
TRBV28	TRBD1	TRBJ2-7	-	CASSFTGVEQYF	TGTGCCAGCAGTTTTACAGGGGTTGAGCAGTACTTC
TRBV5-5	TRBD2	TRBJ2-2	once	CASSWTGTSGIDGELFF	TGTGCCAGCAGCTGGACCGGGACTAGCGGGATAGACGGGGAGCTGTTTTTT
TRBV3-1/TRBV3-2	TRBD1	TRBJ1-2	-	CASSLGQGTVYGYTF	TGTGCCAGCAGCCTTGGACAGGGGACAGTTTATGGCTACACCTTC
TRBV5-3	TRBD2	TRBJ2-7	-	CARSLMGLAGGEQYF	TGTGCCAGAAGCTTGATGGGACTAGCTGGAGGTGAGCAGTACTTC
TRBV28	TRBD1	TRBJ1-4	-	CASSPPPGQGREKLFF	TGTGCCAGCAGTCCACCGCCGGGACAGGGAAGGGAAAAACTGTTTTTT
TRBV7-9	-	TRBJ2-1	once	CASSLLSHGEQFF	TGTGCCAGCAGCTTACTCAGCCACGGGGAGCAGTTCTTC
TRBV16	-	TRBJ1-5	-	CASSQWSGRNQPQHF	TGTGCCAGCAGCCAATGGTCAGGCAGAAATCAGCCCCAGCATTTT
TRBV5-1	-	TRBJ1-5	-	CASSFLPRGEGGEPQHF	TGCGCCAGCAGCTTTCTACCTCGGGGGGAGGGTGGTGAGCCCCAGCATTTT
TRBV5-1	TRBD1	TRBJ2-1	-	CASSLALGGGEQFF	TGCGCCAGCAGCTTGGCCTTAGGGGGCGGTGAGCAGTTCTTC
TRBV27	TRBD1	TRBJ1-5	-	CASSLLSGQGNQPQHF	TGTGCCAGCAGTTTACTATCGGGACAGGGTAATCAGCCCCAGCATTTT
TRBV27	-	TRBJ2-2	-	CASSLRGLGGDTGELFF	TGTGCCAGCAGTTTGAGGGGTCTAGGAGGGGACACCGGGGAGCTGTTTTTT
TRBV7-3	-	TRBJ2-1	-	CASRSGGASGEQFF	TGTGCCAGCAGATCAGGTGGGGCCAGTGGTGAGCAGTTCTTC
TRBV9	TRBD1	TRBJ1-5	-	CASSLNRGSGNQPQHF	TGTGCCAGCAGCCTAAACAGGGGATCAGGCAATCAGCCCCAGCATTTT
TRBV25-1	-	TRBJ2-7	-	CASSEYRGVGEQYF	TGTGCCAGCAGTGAATACAGGGGGGTGGGCGAGCAGTACTTC
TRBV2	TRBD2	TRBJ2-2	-	CASSGTSGRTGELFF	TGTGCCAGCAGTGGTACTAGCGGGAGAACCGGGGAGCTGTTTTTT
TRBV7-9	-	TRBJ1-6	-	CASSLTGRDSPLHF	TGTGCCAGCAGCCTAACAGGGAGGGATTCACCCCTCCACTTT
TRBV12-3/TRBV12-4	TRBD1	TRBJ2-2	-	CASSRQGAGELFF	TGTGCCAGCAGTCGACAGGGAGCCGGGGAGCTGTTTTTT
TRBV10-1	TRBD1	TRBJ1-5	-	CASNTLDRGLGQPQHF	TGCGCCAGCAACACCTTGGACAGGGGGCTAGGTCAGCCCCAGCATTTT
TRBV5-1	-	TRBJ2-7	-	CASSWATGNFVEQYF	TGCGCCAGCAGCTGGGCGACAGGTAACTTTGTCGAGCAGTACTTC
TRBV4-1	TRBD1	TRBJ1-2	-	CASSHGQGAIGYTF	TGCGCCAGCAGCCACGGACAGGGGGCAATTGGCTACACCTTC
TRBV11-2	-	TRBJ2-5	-	CASSLDRGTGVSETQYF	TGTGCCAGCAGCTTAGACAGAGGTACAGGAGTGTCGGAGACCCAGTACTTC
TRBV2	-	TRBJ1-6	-	CASGGRPQNSPLHF	TGTGCCTCGGGGGGGAGGCCCCAGAATTCACCCCTCCACTTT
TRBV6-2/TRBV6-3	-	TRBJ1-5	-	CASSPGLNQPQHF	TGTGCCAGCAGTCCGGGTCTCAATCAGCCCCAGCATTTT